The rows below give T cell receptor beta chains drawn from one sample of a study of blood T cell repertoires in COVID-19. Clones were read by immunoSEQ multiplex PCR, and TCRdb kept only the in-frame ones, dropping some. The table has over 200,000 clones, approximately 83% seen once. Source material: peripheral blood. These TCRs come from a woman aged 25 to 39 who had recovered from COVID-19. CDR3s include the opening cysteine and the closing phenylalanine or tryptophan. D genes are given only for firm matches. Some rows have no size entry. The others give once, few or many, or a class for an expanded clone.

D: TRBD1
V: TRBV6-1
J: TRBJ1-6
size: NA
CDR3: CASSVSRTGYNSPLHF
DNA: TGTGCCAGCAGTGTGTCCCGGACAGGGTATAATTCACCCCTCCACTTT

D: TRBD2
V: TRBV3-1/TRBV3-2
J: TRBJ2-5
size: NA
CDR3: CASSQARTSGVGETQYF
DNA: TGTGCCAGCAGCCAGGCCCGGACTAGCGGGGTGGGAGAGACCCAGTACTTC

D: NA
V: TRBV18
J: TRBJ1-2
size: NA
CDR3: CASSPRTDYGYTF
DNA: TGTGCCAGCTCACCGAGGACAGATTATGGCTACACCTTC

D: TRBD2
V: TRBV3-1/TRBV3-2
J: TRBJ2-5
size: once
CDR3: CASSPRGTSDTQYF
DNA: TGTGCCAGCAGCCCCCGGGGGACTAGCGACACCCAGTACTTC

D: NA
V: TRBV6-5
J: TRBJ2-7
size: NA
CDR3: CASNSPEYSSYEQYF
DNA: TGTGCCAGCAATTCTCCCGAATATAGCTCCTACGAGCAGTACTTC

D: TRBD2
V: TRBV7-2
J: TRBJ2-5
size: few
CDR3: CASSLAQRGGYQETQYF
DNA: TGTGCCAGCAGCTTAGCGCAACGGGGGGGTTACCAAGAGACCCAGTACTTC

D: NA
V: TRBV3-1/TRBV3-2
J: TRBJ2-7
size: NA
CDR3: CASSQEGVPLTYEQYF
DNA: TGTGCCAGCAGCCAAGAGGGCGTCCCCCTTACCTACGAGCAGTACTTC

D: TRBD1
V: TRBV18
J: TRBJ1-1
size: once
CDR3: CASSYRDRDTEAFF
DNA: TGTGCCAGCTCATACCGGGACAGGGACACTGAAGCTTTCTTT

D: TRBD2
V: TRBV4-2
J: TRBJ2-3
size: NA
CDR3: CASSQPLAGGETDTQYF
DNA: TGTGCCAGCAGCCAACCCCTAGCGGGGGGGGAGACAGATACGCAGTATTTT

D: TRBD1
V: TRBV15
J: TRBJ2-2
size: NA
CDR3: CATSRMFRDRSFHGELFF
DNA: TGTGCCACCAGCAGAATGTTCCGGGACAGGTCCTTTCACGGGGAGCTGTTTTTT

D: NA
V: TRBV18
J: TRBJ2-7
size: NA
CDR3: CASSPQGGARSSYEQYF
DNA: TGTGCCAGCTCACCCCAAGGGGGGGCGAGGAGCTCCTACGAGCAGTACTTC

D: NA
V: TRBV10-3
J: TRBJ2-1
size: few
CDR3: CAVEYGGNNEQFF
DNA: TGTGCCGTTGAGTACGGGGGAAACAATGAGCAGTTCTTC

D: TRBD1
V: TRBV19
J: TRBJ1-6
size: once
CDR3: CASRPGTGWVDSPLHF
DNA: TGTGCCTCCAGGCCGGGGACAGGGTGGGTTGATTCACCCCTCCACTTT

D: NA
V: TRBV2
J: TRBJ1-2
size: few
CDR3: CASSRTLLNYGYTF
DNA: TGTGCCAGCAGTCGGACTCTACTAAACTATGGCTACACCTTC

D: TRBD2
V: TRBV15
J: TRBJ2-2
size: NA
CDR3: CATSRDLLAGAQNTGELFF
DNA: TGTGCCACCAGCAGAGATTTGCTAGCGGGGGCCCAGAACACCGGGGAGCTGTTTTTT

D: TRBD1
V: TRBV19
J: TRBJ1-2
size: NA
CDR3: CASKDRGLGYTF
DNA: TGTGCCAGTAAGGACAGGGGGCTTGGCTACACCTTC

D: NA
V: TRBV5-1
J: TRBJ2-1
size: NA
CDR3: CASSLALDYYNEQFF
DNA: TGCGCCAGCAGCTTGGCCCTGGACTACTACAATGAGCAGTTCTTC

D: NA
V: TRBV2
J: TRBJ1-2
size: NA
CDR3: CASSAGRGEGYTF
DNA: TGTGCCAGCAGTGCCGGGAGGGGTGAAGGCTACACCTTC